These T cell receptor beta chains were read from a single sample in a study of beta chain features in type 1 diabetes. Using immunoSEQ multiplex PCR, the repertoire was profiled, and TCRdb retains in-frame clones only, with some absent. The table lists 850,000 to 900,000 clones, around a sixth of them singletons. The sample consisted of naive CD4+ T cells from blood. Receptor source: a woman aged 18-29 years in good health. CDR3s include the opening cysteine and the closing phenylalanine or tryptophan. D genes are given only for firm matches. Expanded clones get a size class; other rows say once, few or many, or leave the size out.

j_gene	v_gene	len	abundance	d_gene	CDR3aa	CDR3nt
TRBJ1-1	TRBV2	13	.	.	CASSDQRNTEAFF	TGTGCCAGCAGTGATCAGAGAAACACTGAAGCTTTCTTT
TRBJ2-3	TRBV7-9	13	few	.	CASSLSTVNTQYF	TGTGCCAGCAGCCTATCGACTGTAAATACGCAGTATTTT
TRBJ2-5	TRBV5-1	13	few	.	CASNNPGRETQYF	TGCGCCAGCAACAACCCAGGGCGGGAGACCCAGTACTTC
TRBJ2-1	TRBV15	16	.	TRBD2	CATSRDIGLAGLEQFF	TGTGCCACCAGCAGAGATATCGGACTAGCGGGACTTGAGCAGTTCTTC
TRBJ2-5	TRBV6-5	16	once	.	CASSYSRGVRGETQYF	TGTGCCAGCAGTTACTCGAGAGGGGTCAGGGGCGAGACCCAGTACTTC
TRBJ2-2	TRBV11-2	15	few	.	CASSLVVVGTGELFF	TGTGCCAGCAGCTTAGTAGTTGTTGGCACCGGGGAGCTGTTTTTT
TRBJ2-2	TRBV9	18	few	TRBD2	CASSVVGLAGGNTGELFF	TGTGCCAGCAGCGTAGTGGGACTAGCGGGAGGGAACACCGGGGAGCTGTTTTTT
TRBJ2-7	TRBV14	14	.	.	CASSQDFGIHEQYF	TGTGCCAGCAGCCAAGATTTCGGGATCCACGAGCAGTACTTC
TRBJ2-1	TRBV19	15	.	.	CASSRWVAANNEQFF	TGTGCCAGTAGTCGTTGGGTAGCGGCAAACAATGAGCAGTTCTTC
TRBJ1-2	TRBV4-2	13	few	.	CATSGGGHYGYTF	TGTGCCACCAGCGGTGGGGGCCACTATGGCTACACCTTC
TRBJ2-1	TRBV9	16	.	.	CASSVDPIGGRNEQFF	TGTGCCAGCAGCGTAGACCCTATTGGGGGTCGCAATGAGCAGTTCTTC
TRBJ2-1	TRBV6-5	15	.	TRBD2	CASKLAGGLYNEQFF	TGTGCCAGCAAACTAGCGGGAGGCCTCTACAATGAGCAGTTCTTC
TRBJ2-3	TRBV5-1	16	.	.	CASSWGGGTDRDTQYF	TGCGCCAGCAGCTGGGGAGGTGGGACAGACCGAGATACGCAGTATTTT
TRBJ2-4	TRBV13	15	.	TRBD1	CASSRGQAKGDIQYF	TGTGCCAGCAGCCGCGGACAGGCCAAAGGGGACATTCAGTACTTC
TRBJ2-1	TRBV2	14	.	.	CASRVDRPYNEQFF	TGTGCCAGCAGAGTAGACAGGCCCTACAATGAGCAGTTCTTC
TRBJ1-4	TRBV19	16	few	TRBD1	CASTPRLGTGGEKLFF	TGTGCCAGTACCCCCCGGCTGGGTACAGGGGGTGAAAAACTGTTTTTT
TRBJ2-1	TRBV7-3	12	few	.	CASSSGGNEQFF	TGTGCCAGCAGCTCCGGGGGAAATGAGCAGTTCTTC
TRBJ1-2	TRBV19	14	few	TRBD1	CASSTQTGRYGYTF	TGTGCCAGTAGTACCCAGACAGGGAGGTATGGCTACACCTTC
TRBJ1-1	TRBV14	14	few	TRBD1	CASSPRTGGTEAFF	TGTGCCAGCAGCCCGAGGACAGGGGGGACCGAAGCTTTCTTT
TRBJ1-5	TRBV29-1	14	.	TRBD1	CSVAGSGGGQPQHF	TGCAGCGTTGCTGGTTCAGGGGGTGGTCAGCCCCAGCATTTT
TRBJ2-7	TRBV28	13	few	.	CASSPTGVYEQYF	TGTGCCAGCAGCCCAACGGGGGTCTACGAGCAGTACTTC
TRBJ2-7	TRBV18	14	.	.	CASSPLGRTYEQYF	TGTGCCAGCTCACCCCTAGGACGGACTTACGAGCAGTACTTC
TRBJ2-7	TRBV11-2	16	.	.	CASSLDQESGAYEQYF	TGTGCCAGCAGCTTAGATCAGGAGAGTGGCGCCTACGAGCAGTACTTC
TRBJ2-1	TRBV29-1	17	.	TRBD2	CSVELVASGLSYNEQFF	TGCAGCGTTGAATTGGTGGCTAGCGGCCTCTCCTACAATGAGCAGTTCTTC
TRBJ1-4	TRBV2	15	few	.	CASSEFRQGGEKLFF	TGTGCCAGCAGTGAATTCCGGCAGGGCGGTGAAAAACTGTTTTTT
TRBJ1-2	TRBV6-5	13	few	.	CASRLQGNYGYTF	TGTGCCAGCAGGCTACAGGGAAACTATGGCTACACCTTC
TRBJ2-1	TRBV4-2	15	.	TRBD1	CASSQEPGGYNEQFF	TGTGCCAGCAGCCAAGAACCAGGGGGTTACAATGAGCAGTTCTTC
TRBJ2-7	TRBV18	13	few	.	CASSRTEANEQYF	TGTGCCAGCTCACGCACCGAGGCAAACGAGCAGTACTTC
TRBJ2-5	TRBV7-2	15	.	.	CASSLVGQLQETQYF	TGTGCCAGCAGCTTAGTCGGCCAGCTCCAAGAGACCCAGTACTTC
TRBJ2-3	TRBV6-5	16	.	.	CASSYSPGPGQDTQYF	TGTGCCAGCAGTTACTCCCCGGGCCCCGGGCAAGATACGCAGTATTTT
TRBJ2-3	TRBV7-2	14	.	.	CASSVSESTDTQYF	TGTGCCAGCAGCGTAAGCGAAAGCACAGATACGCAGTATTTT
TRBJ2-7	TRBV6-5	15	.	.	CASSYAGTLVYEQYF	TGTGCCAGCAGTTACGCCGGGACCCTGGTCTACGAGCAGTACTTC
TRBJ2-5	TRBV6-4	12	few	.	CASRGAIGPQYF	TGTGCCAGCAGGGGAGCTATTGGCCCACAGTACTTC
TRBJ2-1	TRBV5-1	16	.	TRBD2	CASSLRASGRANEQFF	TGCGCCAGCAGCTTAAGGGCTAGCGGGAGGGCCAATGAGCAGTTCTTC
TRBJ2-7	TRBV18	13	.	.	CASSPPDNYEQYF	TGTGCCAGCTCACCACCGGACAACTACGAGCAGTACTTC
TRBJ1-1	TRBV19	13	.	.	CASSIPGSTEAFF	TGTGCCAGTAGTATCCCGGGCTCCACTGAAGCTTTCTTT
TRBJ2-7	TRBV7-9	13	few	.	CASSLGGPSHQYF	TGTGCCAGCAGCTTAGGAGGGCCCTCTCACCAGTACTTC
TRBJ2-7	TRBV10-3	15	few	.	CAISGPGVGSYEQYF	TGTGCCATCAGTGGACCGGGAGTAGGCTCCTACGAGCAGTACTTC
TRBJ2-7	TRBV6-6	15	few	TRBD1	CASSYTTGGASEQYF	TGTGCCAGCAGTTACACGACAGGGGGCGCGTCTGAGCAGTACTTC
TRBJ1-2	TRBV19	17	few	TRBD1	CASSRRAQGGSTSGYTF	TGTGCCAGTAGTAGGAGGGCACAGGGGGGGAGCACAAGTGGCTACACCTTC
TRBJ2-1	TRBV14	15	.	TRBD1	CASSRHRGLRNEQFF	TGTGCCAGCAGCCGACACAGGGGGCTACGGAATGAGCAGTTCTTC
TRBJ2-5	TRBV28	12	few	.	CASSSGVETQYF	TGTGCCAGCAGTTCGGGTGTTGAGACCCAGTACTTC
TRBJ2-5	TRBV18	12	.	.	CASSPIEETQYF	TGTGCCAGCTCACCTATTGAAGAGACCCAGTACTTC
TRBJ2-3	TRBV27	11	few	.	CASRKTDTQYF	TGTGCCAGCAGAAAAACAGATACGCAGTATTTT
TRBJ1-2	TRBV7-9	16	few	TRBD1	CASSLAGTGTNYGYTF	TGTGCCAGCAGCTTAGCGGGGACAGGGACTAACTATGGCTACACCTTC
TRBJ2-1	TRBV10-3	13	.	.	CAVRDTAYDEQFF	TGTGCCGTCCGGGACACCGCGTATGATGAGCAGTTCTTC
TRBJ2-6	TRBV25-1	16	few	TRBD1	CASSETGDSGANVLTF	TGTGCCAGCAGTGAAACAGGGGACTCTGGGGCCAACGTCCTGACTTTC
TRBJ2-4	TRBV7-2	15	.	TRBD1	CASSSDRVPRNIQYF	TGTGCCAGCAGCTCGGACAGGGTCCCTAGGAACATTCAGTACTTC
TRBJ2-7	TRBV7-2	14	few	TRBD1	CASMTDRDPYEQYF	TGTGCCAGCATGACGGACAGGGACCCCTACGAGCAGTACTTC
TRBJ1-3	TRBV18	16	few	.	CASSPRSGTKGNTIYF	TGTGCCAGCTCACCTCGATCCGGGACAAAAGGAAACACCATATATTTT
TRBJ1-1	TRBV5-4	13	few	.	CASSPPGGTEAFF	TGTGCCAGCAGCCCCCCGGGTGGGACTGAAGCTTTCTTT
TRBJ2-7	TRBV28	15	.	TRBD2	CASSPGASGSHEQYF	TGTGCCAGCTCACCCGGGGCTAGCGGGAGCCACGAGCAGTACTTC
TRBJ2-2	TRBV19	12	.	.	CASTSNTGELFF	TGTGCCAGTACCTCGAACACCGGGGAGCTGTTTTTT
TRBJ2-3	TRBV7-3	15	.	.	CASSPRAGGTDTQYF	TGTGCCAGCAGCCCAAGGGCGGGTGGCACAGATACGCAGTATTTT
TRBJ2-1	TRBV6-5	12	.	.	CASRDGYNEQFF	TGTGCCAGCAGAGACGGGTACAATGAGCAGTTCTTC